Below are 5 T cell receptor beta chains sequenced from a single sample in a study of T cell repertoires in cytomegalovirus infection. Antigens for these TCRs are unknown. TCRdb re-analysed the reads in MiXCR, keeping a single row per CDR3 protein. The sample gives approximately 390,000 distinct CDR3 sequences, nearly 35% of which show up once; roughly 13% is in the top ten. The specimen was cultured PBMCs, collected from culture after CMV antigen stimulation. The receptors here all came from a human donor in good health (CMV status not recorded). Some clones in this sample may be carry-over from other donors' samples.

This clonotype occurred a few times. The chain employs TRBV6-5 and TRBJ1-1, with D maybe TRBD1 (5 bases). The CDR3 is 12 amino acids. CDR1 is MNHEY, CDR2 SVGAGI, per germline. The V and J ends lost 10 bases and 10 bases respectively, with 19 bases between them. The CDR3 protein is CATQMAGLGAFF. CDR3 nucleotides: TGTGCCACTCAAATGGCGGGGCTGGGAGCTTTCTTT.

This clonotype was recorded at least ten times. This chain uses TRBV4-3 with TRBJ1-3, with D unresolved. Germline CDR1 is LGHNA and CDR2 is YSLEER. Trimming took 0 bases from V and 0 from J, leaving 3 bases between them. The CDR3 covers 14 residues. This CDR3 reads CASSQDSSGNTIYF. The CDR3, as DNA: TGCGCCAGCAGCCAAGACAGCTCTGGAAACACCATATATTTT.

This clonotype was seen more than once but under ten times. V is TRBV19 and J is TRBJ2-5; the D gene is possibly TRBD1 (6 bases). The CDR3 runs to 14 residues. Germline CDR1 is LNHDA and CDR2 is SQIVND (reference sequence). V was shortened by 3 bases and J by 4 bases, with 12 bases between the two germline ends. The CDR3 coding sequence is TGTGCCAGTAGTATGATGAGGGGGTCAGAGACCCAGTACTTC. This gives the protein CASSMMRGSETQYF.

This chain connects TRBV19 to TRBJ2-6, with no clear D. Per germline, CDR1 LNHDA and CDR2 SQIVND (reference sequence). The CDR3 totals 17 residues. V gave up 5 bases and J gave up 0 bases, with 14 bases separating them. CDR3 sequence (DNA): TGTGCCAGTAGTTTACAACTGGTTAGCTCTGGGGCCAACGTCCTGACTTTC. Encoded protein: CASSLQLVSSGANVLTF.

This clonotype was observed a handful of times. This rearrangement joins TRBV7-8 to TRBJ2-5; tentative D call: TRBD1 (5 bases). The CDR3 length is 14 residues. Germline V CDR1 and CDR2: SGHVS, FQNEAQ. V was shortened by 1 base and J by 7 bases, with 13 bases between the two germline ends. Written as DNA, the CDR3 is TGTGCCAGCAGCTTAGTGGGGCTAGATGGGACCCAGTACTTC. It encodes CASSLVGLDGTQYF. The entire variable domain, with the rest obtained from reference TRBV7-8 and TRBJ2-5, is as follows: GAGVSQSPRYKVAKRGQDVALRCDPISGHVSLFWYQQALGQGPEFLTYFQNEAQLDKSGLPSDRFFAERPEGSVSTLKIQRTQQEDSAVYLCASSLVGLDGTQYFGPGTRLLVL.